In its sample, the clone carrying this TCR beta chain was seen once. Its target is unknown. Libraries were prepared by immunoSEQ multiplex PCR; TCRdb keeps only in-frame clonotypes and omits some of them. The repertoire holds about 41,000 clones, with approximately 81% as singletons. This entry comes from a study of CD4 T cells in relation to SARS-CoV-2 and coronaviruses. Overall study: TCR beta CDR3s were sequenced after roughly eleven-day antigen culture of PBMCs.

Sorted naive or memory CD4+ cells met CEF peptides for 10 days. The study's findings and limits: SARS-CoV-2-driven expansion was significantly weaker in crossreactive than monoreactive clones.

Germline CDR1 and CDR2: SGHVS and FQNEAQ. V lost 4 bases and J lost 6, with 12 bases in between. This CDR3 is built from 13 residues. The sample consisted of naive CD4+ T cells from PBMCs, cultured in vitro. As to subset: naive CD4+ T cells isolated by negative enrichment. The sequence came from an adult with COVID-19. The rearrangement joins TRBV7-8 to TRBJ1-1; TRBD1 is a possible D gene (5 bases). CDR3 region: CASSSTRDSEAFF. CDR3 bases: TGTGCCAGCAGCTCCACTCGGGACTCTGAAGCTTTCTTT.